This T cell receptor beta chain was recorded in a study of shared clonotypes between healthy human individuals. Study summary: Sampling drew on donors who were a couple of women and a few men aged 18 to 49.

The V gene's germline CDR1 is LNHNV and CDR2 YYDKDF (reference sequence). The CDR3 has 15 residues. Trimming cost V 1 base and J 3 bases, with 10 bases left between them. The method was immunoSEQ multiplex PCR; TCRdb's version includes in-frame clones alone and lacks a portion of them. The sample contains over a million clones, about 96% of which appear only once. The sample consisted of naive CD4+ T cells sorted from blood. Documented subset: CD45RA+ positively selected. V gene TRBV15 combines with J gene TRBJ2-4; either TRBD1 or TRBD2 may supply D (5 bases each). This clonotype originated in a man aged 25 to 40 in good health. The CDR3 sequence: CATSRGDLGKNIQYF. As DNA, the CDR3 is TGTGCCACCAGCAGAGGGGACCTTGGCAAAAACATTCAGTACTTC.